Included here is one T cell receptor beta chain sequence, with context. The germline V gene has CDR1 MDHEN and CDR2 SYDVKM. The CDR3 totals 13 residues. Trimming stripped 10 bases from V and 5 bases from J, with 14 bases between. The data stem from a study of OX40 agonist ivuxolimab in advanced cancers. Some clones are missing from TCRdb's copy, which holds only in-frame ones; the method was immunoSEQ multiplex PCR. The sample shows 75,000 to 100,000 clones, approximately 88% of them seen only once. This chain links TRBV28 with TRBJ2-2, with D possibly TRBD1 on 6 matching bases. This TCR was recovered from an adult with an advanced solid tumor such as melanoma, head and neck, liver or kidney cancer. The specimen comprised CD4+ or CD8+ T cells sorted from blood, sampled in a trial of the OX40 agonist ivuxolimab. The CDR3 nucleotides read TGTGCCACCAAGTCTAGGGGGACCGGGGAGCTGTTTTTT. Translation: CATKSRGTGELFF.